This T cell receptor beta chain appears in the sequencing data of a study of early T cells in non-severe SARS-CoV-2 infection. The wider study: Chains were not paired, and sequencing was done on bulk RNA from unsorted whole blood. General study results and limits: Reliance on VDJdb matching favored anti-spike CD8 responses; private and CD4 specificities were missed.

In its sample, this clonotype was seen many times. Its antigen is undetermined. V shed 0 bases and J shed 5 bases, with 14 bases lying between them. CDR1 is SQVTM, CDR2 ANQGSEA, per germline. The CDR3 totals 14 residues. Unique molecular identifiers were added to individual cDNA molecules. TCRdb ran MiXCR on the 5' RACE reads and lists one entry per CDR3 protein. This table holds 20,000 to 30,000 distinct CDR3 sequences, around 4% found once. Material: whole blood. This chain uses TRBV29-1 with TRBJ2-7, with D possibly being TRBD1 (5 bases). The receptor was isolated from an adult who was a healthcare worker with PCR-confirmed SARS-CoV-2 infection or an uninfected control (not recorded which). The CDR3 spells CSVEDQGVAHEQYF. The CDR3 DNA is TGCAGCGTTGAAGATCAAGGGGTAGCACACGAGCAGTACTTC.